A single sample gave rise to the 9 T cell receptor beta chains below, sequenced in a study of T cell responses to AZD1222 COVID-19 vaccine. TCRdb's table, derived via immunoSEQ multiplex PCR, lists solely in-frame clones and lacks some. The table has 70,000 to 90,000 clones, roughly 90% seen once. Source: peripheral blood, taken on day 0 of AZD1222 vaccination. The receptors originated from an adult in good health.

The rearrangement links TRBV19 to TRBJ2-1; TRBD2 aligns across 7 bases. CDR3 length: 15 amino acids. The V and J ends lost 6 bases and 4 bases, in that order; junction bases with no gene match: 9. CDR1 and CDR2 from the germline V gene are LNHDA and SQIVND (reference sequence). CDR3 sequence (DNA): TGTGCCAGTAGCTCACTAGCGAGGGGATACAATGAGCAGTTCTTC. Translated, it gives CASSSLARGYNEQFF.

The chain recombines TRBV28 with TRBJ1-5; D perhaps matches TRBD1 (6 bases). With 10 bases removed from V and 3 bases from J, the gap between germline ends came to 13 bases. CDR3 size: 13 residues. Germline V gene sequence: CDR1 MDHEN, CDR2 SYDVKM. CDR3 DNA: TGTGCCACGGGGGGGGGCCTCAATCAGCCCCAGCATTTT. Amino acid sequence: CATGGGLNQPQHF.

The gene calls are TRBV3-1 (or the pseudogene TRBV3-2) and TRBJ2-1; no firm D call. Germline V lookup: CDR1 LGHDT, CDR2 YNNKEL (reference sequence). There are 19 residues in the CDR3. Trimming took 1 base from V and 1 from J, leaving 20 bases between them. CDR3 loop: CASSQVLSGSILSYNEQFF. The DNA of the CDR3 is TGTGCCAGCAGCCAAGTTCTAAGTGGATCAATATTATCCTACAATGAGCAGTTCTTC.

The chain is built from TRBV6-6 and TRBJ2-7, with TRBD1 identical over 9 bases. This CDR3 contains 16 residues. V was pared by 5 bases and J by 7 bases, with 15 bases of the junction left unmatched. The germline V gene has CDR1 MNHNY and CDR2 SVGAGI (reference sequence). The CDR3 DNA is TGTGCCAGCAGTCCGGCCCTCCTGACAGGGGGAGGTGAGCAGTACTTC. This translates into CASSPALLTGGGEQYF.

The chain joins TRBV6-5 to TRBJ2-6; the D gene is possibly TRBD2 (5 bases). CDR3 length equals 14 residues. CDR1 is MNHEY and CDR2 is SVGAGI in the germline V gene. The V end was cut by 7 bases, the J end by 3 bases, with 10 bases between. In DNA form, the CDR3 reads TGTGCCAGCAATCCGGCGGGTGGGGCCAACGTCCTGACTTTC. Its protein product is CASNPAGGANVLTF.

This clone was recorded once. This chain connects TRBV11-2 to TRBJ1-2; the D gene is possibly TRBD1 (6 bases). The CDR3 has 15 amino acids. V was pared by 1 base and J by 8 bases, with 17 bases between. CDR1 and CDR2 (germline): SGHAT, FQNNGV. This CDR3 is CASSLVRSGEGGYTF. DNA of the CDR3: TGTGCCAGCAGCTTAGTGAGATCAGGGGAGGGCGGCTACACCTTC.

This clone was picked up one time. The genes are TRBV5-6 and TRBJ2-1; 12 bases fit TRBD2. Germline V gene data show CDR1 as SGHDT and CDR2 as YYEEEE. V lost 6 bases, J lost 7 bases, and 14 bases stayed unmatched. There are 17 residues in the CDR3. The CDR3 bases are TGTGCCAGCACCGATGGGCTGACTAGCGGGAGCTCAAATGAGCAGTTCTTC. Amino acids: CASTDGLTSGSSNEQFF.

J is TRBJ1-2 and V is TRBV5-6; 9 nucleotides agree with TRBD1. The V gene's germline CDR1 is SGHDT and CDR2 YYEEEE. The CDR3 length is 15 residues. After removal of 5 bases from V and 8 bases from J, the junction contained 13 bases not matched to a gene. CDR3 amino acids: CASSLGTGTPHGYTF. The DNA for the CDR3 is TGTGCCAGCAGTTTAGGGACAGGGACCCCCCACGGCTACACCTTC. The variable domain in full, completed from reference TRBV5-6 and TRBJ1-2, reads DAGVTQSPTHLIKTRGQQVTLRCSPKSGHDTVSWYQQALGQGPQFIFQYYEEEERQRGNFPDRFSGHQFPNYSSELNVNALLLGDSALYLCASSLGTGTPHGYTFGSGTRLTVV.

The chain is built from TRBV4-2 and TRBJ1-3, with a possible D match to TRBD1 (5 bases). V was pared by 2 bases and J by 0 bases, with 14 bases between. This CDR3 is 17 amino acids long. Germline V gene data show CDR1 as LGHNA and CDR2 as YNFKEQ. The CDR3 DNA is TGTGCCAGCAGCCAAACCCTCGCGACAGCCTCTGGAAACACCATATATTTT. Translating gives CASSQTLATASGNTIYF.